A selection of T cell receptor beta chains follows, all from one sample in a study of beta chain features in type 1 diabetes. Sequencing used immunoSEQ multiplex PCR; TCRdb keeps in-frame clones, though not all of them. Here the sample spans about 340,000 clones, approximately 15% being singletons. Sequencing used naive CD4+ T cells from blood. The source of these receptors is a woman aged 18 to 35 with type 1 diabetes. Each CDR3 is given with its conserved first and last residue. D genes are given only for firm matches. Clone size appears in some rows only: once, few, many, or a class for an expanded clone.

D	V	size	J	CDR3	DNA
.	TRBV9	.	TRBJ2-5	CASSVDPGTQYF	TGTGCCAGCAGCGTAGACCCGGGGACCCAGTACTTC
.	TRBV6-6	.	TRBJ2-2	CASSYRERTGELFF	TGTGCCAGCAGTTACCGGGAGCGAACCGGGGAGCTGTTTTTT
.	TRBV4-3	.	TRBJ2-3	CASSQKQGSSTDTQYF	TGCGCCAGCAGCCAAAAGCAGGGCTCTAGCACAGATACGCAGTATTTT
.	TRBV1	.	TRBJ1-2	CTSNQRSYGYTF	TGCACCAGCAACCAAAGGAGCTATGGCTACACCTTC
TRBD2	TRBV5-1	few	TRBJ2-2	CASKRTSGTNTGELFF	TGCGCCAGCAAAAGGACTAGCGGGACGAACACCGGGGAGCTGTTTTTT
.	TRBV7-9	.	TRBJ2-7	CASSSVYEQYF	TGTGCCAGCAGTTCCGTCTACGAGCAGTACTTC
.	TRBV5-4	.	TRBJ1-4	CASSLYGPGKLFF	TGTGCCAGCAGCTTGTACGGCCCGGGAAAACTGTTTTTT
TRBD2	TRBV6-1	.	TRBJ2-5	CASSGTLAGEETQYF	TGTGCCAGCAGCGGAACCCTAGCGGGAGAAGAGACCCAGTACTTC
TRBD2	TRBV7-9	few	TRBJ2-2	CASSLGWASGPNTGELFF	TGTGCCAGCAGCTTAGGATGGGCTAGCGGCCCGAACACCGGGGAGCTGTTTTTT
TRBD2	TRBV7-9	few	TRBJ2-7	CASSGTRLIGLNEQYF	TGTGCCAGCAGCGGGACTAGACTAATTGGTCTAAACGAGCAGTACTTC
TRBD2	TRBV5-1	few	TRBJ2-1	CASSGTSGGYEGGSYNEQFF	TGCGCCAGCAGCGGAACTAGCGGGGGATACGAGGGGGGCTCCTACAATGAGCAGTTCTTC
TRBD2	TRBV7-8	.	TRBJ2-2	CASSLTLAGEIELFF	TGTGCCAGCAGCTTAACGCTAGCGGGAGAAATTGAGCTGTTTTTT
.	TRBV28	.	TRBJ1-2	CASSLLSGYGYTF	TGTGCCAGCAGCCTCCTATCTGGCTATGGCTACACCTTC
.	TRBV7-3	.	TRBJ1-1	CASSSSNRVEAFF	TGTGCCAGCAGCTCCAGTAACCGGGTTGAAGCTTTCTTT
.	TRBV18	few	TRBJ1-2	CASSQVVEYGYTF	TGTGCCAGCTCCCAGGTAGTAGAATATGGCTACACCTTC
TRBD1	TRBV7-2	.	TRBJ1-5	CASSLIGQGGQPQHF	TGTGCCAGCAGCTTAATAGGACAGGGTGGTCAGCCCCAGCATTTT
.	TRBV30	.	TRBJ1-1	CAWTVRRDTEAFF	TGTGCCTGGACGGTCCGGCGGGACACTGAAGCTTTCTTT
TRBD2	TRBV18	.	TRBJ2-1	CARSGLAGGHNEQFF	TGTGCCAGGTCCGGACTAGCGGGAGGCCACAATGAGCAGTTCTTC
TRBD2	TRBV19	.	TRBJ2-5	CASSGRGGEAQYF	TGTGCCTCGAGCGGGAGGGGCGGAGAGGCCCAGTACTTC
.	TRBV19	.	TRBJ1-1	CASSIGLMNTEAFF	TGTGCCAGTAGTATAGGTTTAATGAACACTGAAGCTTTCTTT
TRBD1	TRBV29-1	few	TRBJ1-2	CSARTGHYGYTF	TGCAGCGCCCGGACAGGGCACTATGGCTACACCTTC
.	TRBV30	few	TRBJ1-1	CAWSDPGLGTEAFF	TGTGCCTGGAGTGATCCGGGACTTGGGACTGAAGCTTTCTTT
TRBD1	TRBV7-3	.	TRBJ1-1	CASSPTGMENTEAFF	TGTGCCAGCAGCCCGACAGGGATGGAGAATACTGAAGCTTTCTTT
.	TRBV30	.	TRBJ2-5	CAWSANLGRETQYF	TGTGCCTGGAGCGCAAATTTGGGGCGGGAGACCCAGTACTTC
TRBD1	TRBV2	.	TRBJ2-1	CASQGGATYNEQFF	TGTGCCAGTCAAGGGGGCGCCACCTACAATGAGCAGTTCTTC
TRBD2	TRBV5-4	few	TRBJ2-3	CASNPGTSGMDTQYF	TGTGCCAGCAACCCAGGGACTAGCGGGATGGATACGCAGTATTTT
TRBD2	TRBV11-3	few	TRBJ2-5	CASSFRGGKETQYF	TGTGCCAGCAGCTTTCGGGGGGGGAAAGAGACCCAGTACTTC
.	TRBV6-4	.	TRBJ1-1	CASSDSIGLEAFF	TGTGCCAGCAGTGACTCGATAGGACTTGAAGCTTTCTTT
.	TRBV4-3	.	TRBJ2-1	CASSQEIQGEQFF	TGCGCCAGCAGCCAAGAAATACAGGGAGAGCAGTTCTTC
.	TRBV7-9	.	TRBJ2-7	CASSDRVSYEQYF	TGTGCCAGCAGTGACCGGGTCAGCTACGAGCAGTACTTC
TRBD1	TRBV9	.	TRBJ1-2	CASSGPPGQVYGYTF	TGTGCCAGCAGCGGACCCCCGGGACAGGTCTATGGCTACACCTTC
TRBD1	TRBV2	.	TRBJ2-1	CASRGQGAYNEQFF	TGTGCCAGCCGAGGGCAGGGGGCCTACAATGAGCAGTTCTTC
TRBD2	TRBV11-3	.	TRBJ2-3	CASSREGQNTDTQYF	TGTGCCAGCAGCAGGGAGGGGCAGAACACAGATACGCAGTATTTT
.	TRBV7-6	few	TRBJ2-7	CASSSYYSSSYEQYF	TGTGCCAGCAGCTCTTACTACTCAAGCTCCTACGAGCAGTACTTC
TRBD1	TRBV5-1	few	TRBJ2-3	CASSTGQGGPDTQYF	TGCGCCAGCAGCACCGGACAGGGAGGACCAGATACGCAGTATTTT
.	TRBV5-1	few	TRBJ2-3	CASSLSEGTDTQYF	TGCGCCAGCAGCTTATCAGAGGGCACAGATACGCAGTATTTT
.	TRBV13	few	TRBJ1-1	CASSYGRVTEAFF	TGTGCCAGCAGCTACGGCAGGGTCACTGAAGCTTTCTTT
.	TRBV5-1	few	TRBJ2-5	CASSLIPGETQYF	TGCGCCAGCAGCTTAATACCGGGAGAGACCCAGTACTTC
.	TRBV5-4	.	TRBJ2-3	CASSLAGVDTQYF	TGTGCCAGCAGCTTAGCAGGGGTAGATACGCAGTATTTT
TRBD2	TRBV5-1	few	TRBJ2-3	CASKASGYTDTQYF	TGCGCCAGCAAGGCTAGCGGTTACACAGATACGCAGTATTTT
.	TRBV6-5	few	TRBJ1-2	CASSYQGSSGYTF	TGTGCCAGCAGTTATCAGGGTTCAAGTGGCTACACCTTC
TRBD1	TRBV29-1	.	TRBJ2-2	CSVPGQGGWTGELFF	TGCAGCGTGCCGGGACAGGGAGGGTGGACCGGGGAGCTGTTTTTT
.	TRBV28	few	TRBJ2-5	CASSFATRQETQYF	TGTGCCAGCAGTTTCGCGACTAGGCAAGAGACCCAGTACTTC
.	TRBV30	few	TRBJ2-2	CAGLIQGIRLFF	TGTGCCGGCTTAATACAGGGAATTAGGCTGTTTTTT
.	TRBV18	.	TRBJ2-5	CASSPQGGLETQYF	TGTGCCAGCTCACCCCAGGGAGGTCTAGAGACCCAGTACTTC
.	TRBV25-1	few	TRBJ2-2	CASSEYVLPGELFF	TGTGCCAGCAGTGAATATGTCCTTCCCGGGGAGCTGTTTTTT
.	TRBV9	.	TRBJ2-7	CASSVAVQGNYEQYF	TGTGCCAGCAGCGTAGCGGTACAGGGTAACTACGAGCAGTACTTC
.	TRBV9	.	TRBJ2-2	CASSVVTAGTGELFF	TGTGCCAGCAGCGTAGTGACCGCGGGCACCGGGGAGCTGTTTTTT
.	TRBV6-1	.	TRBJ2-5	CASSDQRAGQETQYF	TGTGCCAGCAGTGATCAGCGGGCGGGCCAAGAGACCCAGTACTTC
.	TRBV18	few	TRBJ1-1	CASCRVVSGNTEAFF	TGTGCCAGCTGCCGGGTCGTCTCGGGGAACACTGAAGCTTTCTTT
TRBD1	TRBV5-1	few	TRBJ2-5	CASSLAGGGRGETQYF	TGCGCCAGCAGCTTGGCAGGGGGCGGTAGAGGAGAGACCCAGTACTTC
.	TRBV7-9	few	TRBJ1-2	CASSPDGEYGYTF	TGTGCCAGCAGCCCAGATGGAGAATACGGCTACACCTTC
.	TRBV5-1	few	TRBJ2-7	CASSFDTGSAYEQYF	TGCGCCAGCAGCTTTGACACCGGATCCGCCTACGAGCAGTACTTC
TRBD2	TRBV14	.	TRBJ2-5	CASSRGTRETQYF	TGTGCCAGCAGCCGTGGGACTAGGGAGACCCAGTACTTC